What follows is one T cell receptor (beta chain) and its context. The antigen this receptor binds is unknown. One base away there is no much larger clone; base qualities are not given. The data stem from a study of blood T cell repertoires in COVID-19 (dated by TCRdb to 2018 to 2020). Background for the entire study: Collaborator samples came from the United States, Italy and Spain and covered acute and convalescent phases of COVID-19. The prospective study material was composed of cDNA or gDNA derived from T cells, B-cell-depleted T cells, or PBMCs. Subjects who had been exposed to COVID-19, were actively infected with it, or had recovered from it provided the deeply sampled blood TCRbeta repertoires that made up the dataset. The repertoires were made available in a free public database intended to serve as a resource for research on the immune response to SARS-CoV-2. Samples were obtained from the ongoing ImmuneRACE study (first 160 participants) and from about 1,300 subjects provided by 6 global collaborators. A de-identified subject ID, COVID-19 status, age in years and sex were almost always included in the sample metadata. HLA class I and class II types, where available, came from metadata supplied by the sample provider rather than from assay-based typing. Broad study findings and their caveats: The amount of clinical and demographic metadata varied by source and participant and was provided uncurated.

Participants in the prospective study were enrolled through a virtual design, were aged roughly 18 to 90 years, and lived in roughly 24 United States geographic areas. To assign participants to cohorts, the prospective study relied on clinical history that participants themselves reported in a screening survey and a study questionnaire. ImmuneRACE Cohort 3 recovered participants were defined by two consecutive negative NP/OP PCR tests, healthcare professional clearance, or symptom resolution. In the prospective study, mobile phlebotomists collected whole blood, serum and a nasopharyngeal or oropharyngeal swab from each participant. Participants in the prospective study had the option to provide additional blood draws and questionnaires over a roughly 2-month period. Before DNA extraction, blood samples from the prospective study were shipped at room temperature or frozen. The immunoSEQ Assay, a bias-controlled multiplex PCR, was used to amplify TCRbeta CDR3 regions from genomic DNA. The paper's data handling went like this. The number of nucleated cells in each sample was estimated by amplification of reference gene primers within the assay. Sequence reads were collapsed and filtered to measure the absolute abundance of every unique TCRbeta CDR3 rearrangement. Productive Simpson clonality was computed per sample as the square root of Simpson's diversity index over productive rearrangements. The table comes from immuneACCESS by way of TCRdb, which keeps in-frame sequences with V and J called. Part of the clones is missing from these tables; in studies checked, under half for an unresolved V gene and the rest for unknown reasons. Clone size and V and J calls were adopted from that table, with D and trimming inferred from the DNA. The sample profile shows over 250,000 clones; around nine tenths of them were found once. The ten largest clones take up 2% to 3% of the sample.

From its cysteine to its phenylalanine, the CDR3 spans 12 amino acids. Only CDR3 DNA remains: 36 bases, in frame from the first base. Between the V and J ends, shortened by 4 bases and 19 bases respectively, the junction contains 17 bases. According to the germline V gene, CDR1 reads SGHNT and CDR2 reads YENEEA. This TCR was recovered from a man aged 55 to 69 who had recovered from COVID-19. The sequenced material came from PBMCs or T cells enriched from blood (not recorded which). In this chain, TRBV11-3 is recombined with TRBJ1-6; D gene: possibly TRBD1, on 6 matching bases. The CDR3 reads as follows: CASSYSGTPPHF. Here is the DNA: TGTGCCAGCAGCTACTCCGGGACACCCCCTCACTTT. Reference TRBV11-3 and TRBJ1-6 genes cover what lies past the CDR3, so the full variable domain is EAGVVQSPRYKIIEKKQPVAFWCNPISGHNTLYWYLQNLGQGPELLIRYENEEAVDDSQLPKDRFSAERLKGVDSTLKIQPAELGDSAVYLCASSYSGTPPHFGNGTRLTVT.